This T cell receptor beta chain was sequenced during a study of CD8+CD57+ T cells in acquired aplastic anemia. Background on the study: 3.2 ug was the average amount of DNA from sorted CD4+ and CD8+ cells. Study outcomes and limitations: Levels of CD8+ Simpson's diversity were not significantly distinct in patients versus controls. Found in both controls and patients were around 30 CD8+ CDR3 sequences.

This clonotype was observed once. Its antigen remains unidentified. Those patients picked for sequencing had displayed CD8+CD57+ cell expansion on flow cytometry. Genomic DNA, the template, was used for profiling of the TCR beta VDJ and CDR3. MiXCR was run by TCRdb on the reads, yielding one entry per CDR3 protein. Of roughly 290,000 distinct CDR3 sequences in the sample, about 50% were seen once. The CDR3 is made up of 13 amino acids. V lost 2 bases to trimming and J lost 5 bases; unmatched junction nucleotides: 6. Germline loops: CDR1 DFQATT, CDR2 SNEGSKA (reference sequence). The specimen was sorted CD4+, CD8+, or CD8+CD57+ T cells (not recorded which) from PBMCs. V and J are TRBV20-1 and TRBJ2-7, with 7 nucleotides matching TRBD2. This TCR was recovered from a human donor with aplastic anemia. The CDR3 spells CSARREGPHEQYF. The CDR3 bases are TGCAGTGCTAGAAGGGAGGGGCCCCACGAGCAGTACTTC.